This entry concerns a single T cell receptor (beta chain). Antigen: not known. Generated by immunoSEQ multiplex PCR, the TCRdb table keeps only in-frame clones and is missing some. The sample carries roughly 350,000 clones, 86% recorded once. This CDR3 is built from 14 residues. Germline V gives CDR1 PRHDT, CDR2 FYEKMQ (reference sequence). V lost 7 bases and J 5 bases, leaving 12 bases between the germline ends. Noted treatment: roughly 18 received Ad26.COV2.S at low or high dose, single or two shots; a few received placebo; per-sample allocation not given. The study sampled participants on day 63 after the first vaccine or placebo injection. The source of the sample is a study of Ad26.COV2.S vaccination and SARS-CoV-2 variants. Study-wide points: Vaccine recipients had higher spike-specific TCR breadth than placebo recipients. Substantial response breadth was reportedly seen for spike-specific CD8+ and CD4+ T cells after vaccination.

The sequence came from a person aged 18-60 years who received the Ad26.COV2.S COVID-19 vaccine or a placebo. The sample in question was peripheral blood, obtained in a trial of Ad26.COV2.S vaccine versus placebo. J is TRBJ1-6 and V is TRBV13; tentatively, D is TRBD1 (6 bases). The CDR3 coding sequence is TGTGCCAGCACCGTACAGGGAAATAATTCACCCCTCCACTTT. This encodes CASTVQGNNSPLHF.